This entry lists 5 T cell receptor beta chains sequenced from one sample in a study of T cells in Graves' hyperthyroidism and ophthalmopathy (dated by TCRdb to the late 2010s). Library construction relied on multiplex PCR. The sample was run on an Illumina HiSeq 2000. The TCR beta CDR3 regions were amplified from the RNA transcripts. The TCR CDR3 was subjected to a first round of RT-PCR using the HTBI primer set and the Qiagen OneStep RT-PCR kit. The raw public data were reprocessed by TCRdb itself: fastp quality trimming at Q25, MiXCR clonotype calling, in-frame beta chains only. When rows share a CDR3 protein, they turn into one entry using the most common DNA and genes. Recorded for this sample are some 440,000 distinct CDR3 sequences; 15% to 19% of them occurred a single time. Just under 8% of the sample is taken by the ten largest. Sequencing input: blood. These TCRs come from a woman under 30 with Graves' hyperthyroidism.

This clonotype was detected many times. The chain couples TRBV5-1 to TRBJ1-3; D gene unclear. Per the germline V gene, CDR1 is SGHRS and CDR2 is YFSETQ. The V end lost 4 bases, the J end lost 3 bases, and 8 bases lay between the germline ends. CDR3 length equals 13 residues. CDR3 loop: CASSPEDGNTIYF. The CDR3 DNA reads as TGCGCCAGCAGCCCGGAGGATGGAAACACCATATATTTT.

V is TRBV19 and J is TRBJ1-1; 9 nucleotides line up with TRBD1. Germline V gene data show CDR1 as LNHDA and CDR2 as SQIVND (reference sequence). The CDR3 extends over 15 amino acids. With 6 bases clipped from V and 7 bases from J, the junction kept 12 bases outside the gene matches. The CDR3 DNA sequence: TGTGCCAGTAGGTCGCCGTGGGACAGGGTGGTTGAAGCTTTCTTT. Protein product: CASRSPWDRVVEAFF.

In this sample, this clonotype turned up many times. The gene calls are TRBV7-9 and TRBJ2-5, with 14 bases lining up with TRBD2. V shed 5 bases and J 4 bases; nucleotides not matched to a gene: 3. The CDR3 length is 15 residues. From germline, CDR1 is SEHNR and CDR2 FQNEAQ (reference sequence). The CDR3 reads CASSPGTSGGETQYF. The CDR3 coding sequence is TGTGCCAGCAGCCCCGGGACTAGCGGGGGAGAGACCCAGTACTTC.

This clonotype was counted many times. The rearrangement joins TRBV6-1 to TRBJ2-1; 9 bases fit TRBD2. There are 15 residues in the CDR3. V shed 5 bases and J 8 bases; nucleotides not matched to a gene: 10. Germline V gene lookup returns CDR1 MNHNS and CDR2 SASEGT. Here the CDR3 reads CASSLAGDPGDEQFF. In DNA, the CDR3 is TGTGCCAGCAGTTTAGCGGGAGATCCGGGTGATGAGCAGTTCTTC.

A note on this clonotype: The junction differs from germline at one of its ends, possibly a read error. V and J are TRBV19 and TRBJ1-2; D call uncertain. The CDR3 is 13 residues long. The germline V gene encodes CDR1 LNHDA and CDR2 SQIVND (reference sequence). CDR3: CASSVHFDYGDTF. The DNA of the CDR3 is TGTGCCAGTAGTGTTCACTTCGACTATGGCGACACCTTC.